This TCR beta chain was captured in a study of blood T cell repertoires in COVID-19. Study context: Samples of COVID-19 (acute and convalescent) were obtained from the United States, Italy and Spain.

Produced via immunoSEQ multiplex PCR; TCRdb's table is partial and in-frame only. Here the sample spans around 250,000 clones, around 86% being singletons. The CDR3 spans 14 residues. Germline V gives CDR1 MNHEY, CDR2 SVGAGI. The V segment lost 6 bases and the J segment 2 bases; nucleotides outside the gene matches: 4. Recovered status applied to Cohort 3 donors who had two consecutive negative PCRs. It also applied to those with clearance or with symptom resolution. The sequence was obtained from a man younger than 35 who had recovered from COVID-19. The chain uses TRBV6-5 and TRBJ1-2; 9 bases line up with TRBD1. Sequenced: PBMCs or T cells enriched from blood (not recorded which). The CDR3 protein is CASRRDRANYGYTF. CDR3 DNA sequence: TGTGCCAGCAGACGGGACAGGGCCAACTATGGCTACACCTTC.